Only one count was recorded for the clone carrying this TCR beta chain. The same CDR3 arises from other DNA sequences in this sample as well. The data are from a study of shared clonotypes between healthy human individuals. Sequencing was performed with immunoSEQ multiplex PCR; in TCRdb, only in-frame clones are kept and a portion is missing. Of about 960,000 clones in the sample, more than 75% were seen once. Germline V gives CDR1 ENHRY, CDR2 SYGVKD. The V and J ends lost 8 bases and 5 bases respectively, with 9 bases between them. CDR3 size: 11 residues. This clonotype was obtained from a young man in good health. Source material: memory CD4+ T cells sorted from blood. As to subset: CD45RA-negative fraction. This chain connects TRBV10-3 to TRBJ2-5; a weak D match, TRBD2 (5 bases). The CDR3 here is CAIRGGETQYF. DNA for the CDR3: TGTGCCATCCGGGGTGGGGAGACCCAGTACTTC.